The T cell receptor (beta chain) under discussion was sequenced for a study of control samples from healthy donors and cancer patients. The protocol was immunoSEQ multiplex PCR, while the TCRdb copy is restricted to in-frame clones and leaves out a portion. The profile covers about 120,000 clones, with 88% appearing a single time and roughly 2.5% taken by the ten largest. The CDR3 spans 14 residues. The germline gives CDR1 MNHEY, CDR2 SVGAGI. V was cut by 6 bases and J by 0 bases, with 12 bases left in between. Sequencing was carried out using blood. The rearrangement uses TRBV6-5 and TRBJ2-7, with D perhaps matching TRBD1 (6 bases). The TCR sequence derives from a woman aged 70 to 79 in good health. CDR3 in amino acids: CASRLTDSSYEQYF. The CDR3 DNA is TGTGCCAGCAGGCTGACGGACAGCTCCTACGAGCAGTACTTC.